Below, 17 T cell receptor beta chains from the same sample are listed, as sequenced in a study of blood T cell repertoires in COVID-19. Sequencing was performed with immunoSEQ multiplex PCR; in TCRdb, only in-frame clones are kept and a portion is missing. This table has some 85,000 clones, roughly 82% appearing once. Sequencing was done on a sample of peripheral blood. The receptors originated from a woman aged 80 or over with active or convalescent COVID-19.

This chain links TRBV29-1 with TRBJ2-1; TRBD1 might be the D (5 bases). The CDR3 totals 16 residues. Germline CDR1 and CDR2: SQVTM and ANQGSEA. Trimming shortened V by 5 bases and J by 0 bases, and 17 bases separated the two germline ends. CDR3: CSVPARGSRSYNEQFF. The CDR3 nucleotides are TGCAGCGTTCCTGCAAGGGGCTCCCGCTCCTACAATGAGCAGTTCTTC.

This rearrangement joins TRBV7-2 to TRBJ2-5; D might be TRBD2 (5 bases). Germline lookup yields CDR1 SGHTA and CDR2 FQGNSA. V dropped 8 bases and J dropped 2 bases, with 18 bases sitting between them. CDR3 length: 15 residues. CDR3 bases: TGTGCCAGCGCTCCATTTGACGGGGTACAAGAGACCCAGTACTTC. The encoded protein is CASAPFDGVQETQYF.

The chain couples TRBV11-2 to TRBJ2-1, with TRBD2 identical over 11 bases. This CDR3 region has 14 residues. Germline-derived CDR1 and CDR2 are SGHAT and FQNNGV. The trim removed 5 bases at V and 8 bases at J, leaving 5 bases unmatched. Written as DNA, the CDR3 is TGTGCCAGCAGCCAACTAGCGGGGGCTTATGAGCAGTTCTTC. Residues: CASSQLAGAYEQFF.

The gene calls are TRBV10-3 and TRBJ1-1; 8 bases match TRBD1. With 10 bases clipped from V and 11 bases from J, the junction kept 12 bases outside the gene matches. Per germline, CDR1 ENHRY and CDR2 SYGVKD. CDR3 length equals 12 residues. The CDR3 region is CATAGQDDRAFF. In DNA form, the CDR3 reads TGTGCCACCGCGGGACAGGACGACAGGGCTTTCTTT.

V is TRBV7-2 and J is TRBJ1-3, with 9 bases identical to TRBD1. Germline CDR1 and CDR2: SGHTA and FQGNSA. This CDR3 is 16 amino acids long. Trimming removed 10 bases from V and 4 bases from J; junction bases left unmatched: 14. The CDR3 bases are TGTGCCACCGGGACAGGGAGGTGGGCGGACGGAAACACCATATATTTT. It codes for CATGTGRWADGNTIYF.

The chain employs TRBV6-5 and TRBJ1-2; D may be TRBD1 (6 bases). V was shortened by 0 bases and J by 8 bases, with 16 bases between the two germline ends. The CDR3 length is 15 residues. Germline V gene data show CDR1 as MNHEY and CDR2 as SVGAGI. In DNA, the CDR3 is TGTGCCAGCAGTTACTCAAGGCAGGGGATTGAGGGCTACACCTTC. The encoded protein is CASSYSRQGIEGYTF.

V is TRBV11-2 and J is TRBJ2-7; TRBD1 is a possible D gene (7 bases). Per germline, CDR1 SGHAT and CDR2 FQNNGV. V was clipped by 5 bases and J by 1 base, with 15 bases between them. CDR3 size: 15 residues. The CDR3 sequence is CASSLTPGGSYEQYF. The CDR3 coding sequence is TGTGCCAGCAGCCTTACCCCAGGGGGGTCCTACGAGCAGTACTTC.

J is TRBJ1-6 and V is TRBV11-2; 7 positions match TRBD1. CDR3 length: 18 amino acids. V lost 1 base and J lost 0; bases outside the gene matches: 6. Germline loops: CDR1 SGHAT, CDR2 FQNNGV. CDR3 DNA sequence: TGTGCCAGCAGCTTAGGTGGACAGGCAAGCTCCTATAATTCACCCCTCCACTTT. Its protein is CASSLGGQASSYNSPLHF. The complete variable domain, with remaining parts taken from reference TRBV11-2 and TRBJ1-6, reads EAGVAQSPRYKIIEKRQSVAFWCNPISGHATLYWYQQILGQGPKLLIQFQNNGVVDDSQLPKDRFSAERLKGVDSTLKIQPAKLEDSAVYLCASSLGGQASSYNSPLHFGNGTRLTVT.

The J gene is TRBJ2-1, the V gene TRBV2, with 11 positions matching TRBD2. The V gene end was trimmed by 4 bases and the J gene end by 6 bases; junction bases not matched to a gene: 5. The CDR3 covers 15 residues. In germline, CDR1 is SNHLY, CDR2 FYNNEI. The CDR3 is CASSASSGGFNEQFF. Written as DNA, the CDR3 is TGTGCCAGCAGTGCCTCTAGCGGGGGGTTCAATGAGCAGTTCTTC. The full variable domain, completed using reference TRBV2 and TRBJ2-1, is EPEVTQTPSHQVTQMGQEVILRCVPISNHLYFYWYRQILGQKVEFLVSFYNNEISEKSEIFDDQFSVERPDGSNFTLKIRSTKLEDSAMYFCASSASSGGFNEQFFGPGTRLTVL.

This chain links TRBV3-1 (or the pseudogene TRBV3-2) with TRBJ2-2; D gene ambiguous. The CDR3 sequence is 12 residues long. Germline CDR1 and CDR2: LGHDT and YNNKEL (reference sequence). Trimming took 7 bases from V and 5 from J, leaving 8 bases between them. CDR3 protein: CASTRRTGELFF. The CDR3, as DNA: TGTGCCAGCACCCGGCGGACCGGGGAGCTGTTTTTT.

V is TRBV5-6 and J is TRBJ2-5; D gene ambiguous. The germline V gene encodes CDR1 SGHDT and CDR2 YYEEEE. Trimming cost V 6 bases and J 0 bases, with 12 bases left between them. The CDR3 totals 14 residues. CDR3 protein: CASTEFGNQETQYF. CDR3 bases: TGTGCCAGCACCGAATTCGGTAACCAAGAGACCCAGTACTTC.

The chain is built from TRBV6-5 and TRBJ2-2, with 7 positions matching TRBD2. This CDR3 comprises 11 residues. V was clipped by 8 bases and J by 10 bases; unmatched bases: 4. The germline gives CDR1 MNHEY, CDR2 SVGAGI. CDR3 in DNA: TGTGCCAGCGGGGGGGGAAAGGAGCTGTTTTTT. Encoded protein: CASGGGKELFF.

The rearrangement links TRBV5-8 to TRBJ1-1, with D perhaps matching TRBD1 (5 bases). CDR3 length: 16 amino acids. Deletions cut 4 bases from V and 3 bases from J, with 19 bases between. Looked up from germline, CDR1 is SGHTS and CDR2 is YDEGEE. The CDR3 DNA reads as TGTGCCAGCAGCCCTGGCAGGGTATTGACGCACACTGAAGCTTTCTTT. It is translated as CASSPGRVLTHTEAFF.

The chain combines TRBV19 with TRBJ2-1, with 15 bases identical to TRBD2. The J segment lost 6 bases and the V segment lost 1 base, leaving 16 bases of the junction unmatched. Germline values: CDR1 LNHDA, CDR2 SQIVND (reference sequence). This CDR3 is built from 21 residues. CDR3 nucleotide sequence: TGTGCCAGTAGTATAGTTGTAAGTGGGACTAGCGGGGGGCGATGGAGCAATGAGCAGTTCTTC. Translating it yields CASSIVVSGTSGGRWSNEQFF.

The chain joins TRBV28 to TRBJ2-6, with 10 bases matching TRBD1. Germline V lookup: CDR1 MDHEN, CDR2 SYDVKM. The V segment lost 8 bases and the J segment 1 base; nucleotides outside the gene matches: 8. The CDR3 contains 17 residues. CDR3 DNA: TGTGCCAGCCGGGACAGGGGCGCAAGTTCTGGGGCCAACGTCCTGACTTTC. Translating it yields CASRDRGASSGANVLTF.

This chain links TRBV2 with TRBJ1-2; unclear D gene. This CDR3 contains 16 residues. V was clipped by 3 bases and J by 1 base, with 15 bases between them. Germline values: CDR1 SNHLY, CDR2 FYNNEI. Written as DNA, the CDR3 is TGTGCCAGCAGTGAGGTATTACCGGGATTTAACTATGGCTACACCTTC. Protein product: CASSEVLPGFNYGYTF.

The chain links TRBV7-6 to TRBJ2-3; TRBD1 aligns across 11 bases. Trimming removed 4 bases from V and 1 base from J; junction bases left unmatched: 7. The CDR3 consists of 17 residues. CDR1 and CDR2 from the germline V gene are SGHVS and FNYEAQ. The CDR3 reads CASSSGQGVFGTDTQYF. The CDR3 DNA reads TGTGCCAGCAGCTCGGGACAGGGGGTGTTTGGCACAGATACGCAGTATTTT.